Below, one T cell receptor beta chain is given with its context. The CDR3 runs 15 residues. The junction had 9 bases not matched to a gene; V was cut back by 5 bases and J by 7 bases. Germline V gives CDR1 SNHLY, CDR2 FYNNEI. The data derive from a study of blood T cell repertoires in COVID-19. Study context: From T cells, B-cell-depleted T cells, or PBMCs came the material, which was cDNA or gDNA.

Only in-frame clones appear in the TCRdb table, and some are missing; sequencing was by immunoSEQ multiplex PCR. The sample records over 350,000 clones, about 89% being singletons. The source is a woman aged 25-40 years with acute or convalescent COVID-19. V is TRBV2 and J is TRBJ2-5, with 11 bases that match TRBD2. Sequenced material: peripheral blood. CDR3 coding DNA: TGTGCCAGCAGTTTAGCGGGGGGGGCCATGGGGACCCAGTACTTC. Translating it yields CASSLAGGAMGTQYF.